Listed below are T cell receptor beta chains from one sample, sequenced in a study of blood T cell repertoires in COVID-19. TCRdb's copy holds only in-frame clones and misses some; the assay was immunoSEQ multiplex PCR. The sample has approximately 260,000 clones, 80% to 85% seen once. The sample consisted of PBMCs or T cells enriched from blood (not recorded which). The receptors were gathered from a man aged 45-65 years who had recovered from COVID-19. Both conserved end residues are part of each CDR3. The D gene is left open where the match is weak. Size tells how often a clone was seen (once, few, many) or the class of an expanded clone, and some rows leave it out.

D gene	V gene	J gene	clone size	CDR3 protein	CDR3 DNA
TRBD2	TRBV6-5	TRBJ2-7	.	CASSYLGTSGPNEQYF	TGTGCCAGCAGTTACCTTGGGACTAGCGGGCCCAACGAGCAGTACTTC
.	TRBV19	TRBJ1-6	.	CAGHSRSPLHF	TGTGCCGGTCATTCGCGATCACCCCTCCACTTT
.	TRBV4-2	TRBJ1-5	.	CASSQEGGHLYSNQPQHF	TGTGCCAGCAGCCAAGAGGGGGGTCACTTGTATAGCAATCAGCCCCAGCATTTT
.	TRBV7-2	TRBJ2-3	.	CASSPPLGSRDTQYF	TGTGCCAGCAGCCCTCCCCTCGGGAGTAGAGATACGCAGTATTTT
.	TRBV9	TRBJ2-2	few	CASTIAESGELFF	TGTGCCAGCACCATCGCCGAGAGCGGGGAGCTGTTTTTT
TRBD2	TRBV5-4	TRBJ2-7	few	CASSSGLAAYEQYF	TGTGCCAGCAGCTCCGGACTAGCGGCCTACGAGCAGTACTTC
TRBD2	TRBV29-1	TRBJ2-7	.	CSVDAYGLAGHEQYF	TGCAGCGTTGACGCATATGGACTAGCTGGGCACGAGCAGTACTTC
.	TRBV7-2	TRBJ2-7	few	CASSLVSGTRNDEQYF	TGTGCCAGCAGCTTAGTCTCGGGGACACGGAATGACGAGCAGTACTTC
TRBD2	TRBV10-1	TRBJ2-1	.	CATAPGLAGGDEQFF	TGCGCCACCGCCCCGGGACTAGCGGGGGGGGATGAGCAGTTCTTC
.	TRBV9	TRBJ1-2	few	CASSVTTGYDYGYTF	TGTGCCAGCAGCGTCACAACAGGGTATGACTATGGCTACACCTTC
.	TRBV4-3	TRBJ1-2	few	CASSQAFSITNYGYTF	TGCGCCAGCAGCCAAGCATTTAGCATCACTAACTATGGCTACACCTTC
TRBD1	TRBV7-9	TRBJ1-1	.	CASSLNRGTEAFF	TGTGCCAGCAGCTTAAACAGGGGCACTGAAGCTTTCTTT
.	TRBV9	TRBJ2-5	once	CASSVGGQLQETQYF	TGTGCCAGCAGCGTAGGTGGACAGTTACAAGAGACCCAGTACTTC
TRBD2	TRBV4-3	TRBJ2-2	.	CASSQDGLAAGELFF	TGCGCCAGCAGCCAAGACGGGCTAGCGGCCGGGGAGCTGTTTTTT
.	TRBV20-1	TRBJ2-7	.	CSASARGVSYEQYF	TGCAGTGCTAGTGCCCGCGGGGTCTCCTACGAGCAGTACTTC
TRBD1	TRBV9	TRBJ1-2	.	CASSVADGTGYGYTF	TGTGCCAGCAGCGTAGCTGATGGGACAGGTTATGGCTACACCTTC